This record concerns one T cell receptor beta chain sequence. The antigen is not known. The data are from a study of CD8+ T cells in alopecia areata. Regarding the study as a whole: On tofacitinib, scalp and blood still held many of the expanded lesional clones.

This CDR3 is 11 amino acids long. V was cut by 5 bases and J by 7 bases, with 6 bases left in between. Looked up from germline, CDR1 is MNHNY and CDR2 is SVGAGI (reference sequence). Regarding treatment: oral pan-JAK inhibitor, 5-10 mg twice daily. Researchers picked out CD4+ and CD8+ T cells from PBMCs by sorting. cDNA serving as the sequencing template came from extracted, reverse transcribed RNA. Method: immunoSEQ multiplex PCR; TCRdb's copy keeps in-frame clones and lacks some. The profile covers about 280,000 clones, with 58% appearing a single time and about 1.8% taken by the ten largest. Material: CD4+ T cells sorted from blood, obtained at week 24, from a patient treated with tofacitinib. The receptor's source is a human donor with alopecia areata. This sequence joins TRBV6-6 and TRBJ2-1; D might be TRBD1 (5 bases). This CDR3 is CASSQGNEQFF. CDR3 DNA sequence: TGTGCCAGCAGTCAGGGTAATGAGCAGTTCTTC.